This TCR beta chain stems from a study of graft-versus-host responses after intestinal transplantation (dated by TCRdb to 2020 to 2023). The study in broad terms: The transplants that recipients received were multivisceral, liver-intestinal, or isolated intestinal. Every recipient was given anti-thymocyte globulin induction, then maintenance tacrolimus and steroids for about 3 years. Bulk TCR-beta CDR3 sequencing was used to track graft-versus-host and host-versus-graft alloreactive T cell clones in the graft, circulation and bone marrow after intestinal transplantation. Alloreactive clones were identified by sequencing pre-transplant mixed lymphocyte reaction products and comparing these products with unstimulated pre-transplant donor and recipient T cells. Of the roughly 24 intestinal transplant recipients enrolled in the cohort, one of whom was a retransplant, a few patients without pretransplant specimens were excluded. A peak of at least 4% donor T cells among recipient peripheral blood mononuclear cells was the definition used for donor T cell macrochimerism. Instead of going to the commercial service, samples from three later patients were sequenced in-house on an Illumina MiSeq and processed with MiXCR.

Beyond this particular receptor, the publication reports: In the allografts of patients with donor T cell macrochimerism, GvH to HvG T cell clonal ratios were high. Conclusions were limited by the relatively low number and heterogeneity of intestinal transplant patients. Early after transplant, peak levels of circulating GvH clones were found to be associated with declines in HvG clones. GvH clones were found in recipient bone marrow, and some of the GvH clones appeared earlier in ileal mucosa or blood, which is consistent with an intestinal mucosal origin.

Libraries were prepared through the immunoSEQ multiplex PCR assay. In most patients, genomic DNA was isolated using the Qiagen DNeasy Blood and Tissue Kit and sent frozen to Adaptive Biotechnologies for TCR sequencing. For most patients, genomic DNA was subjected to high-throughput TCR-beta CDR3 sequencing by Adaptive Biotechnologies. The original pipeline was this. TCR sequencing data for roughly 17 patients were retrieved from Adaptive's ImmunoSEQ software; a few other patients were processed with MiXCR and VDJtools. To correct CD4 versus CD8 sorting errors, any sequence found in both subsets at a frequency ratio below 5:1 was removed. Because the origin of CDR3 nucleotide sequences shared between donor and recipient could not be assigned, those sequences were removed. To be classed as alloreactive, a clone needed at least 2-fold expansion over unstimulated cells and a minimum CFSE-low frequency of 0.002% (template counts) or 0.001% (read counts). Mappable clones were those detected in sequenced pre-transplant spleen, lymph node, or MLR CFSE-low populations of the donor or recipient. Cumulative frequency of alloreactive clones was calculated as a percentage of all sequences weighted by copy number. TCRdb holds this immuneACCESS table with in-frame rearrangements only. Some clones are missing; in checked studies, unresolved V genes explain under half, and the rest has no known cause. The V and J calls and the clone size are those of that table, but D and trimming were determined from the DNA. The sample contains about 120,000 clones, 85% to 95% of them found a single time. The ten largest clones capture about 3.3% of the sample.

CDR1 and CDR2 are read off the germline V gene as MDHEN and SYDVKM. The CDR3 runs 15 amino acids, cysteine and phenylalanine included. Of the read, only the CDR3 DNA is kept; its 45 bases are in frame from base 1. As to this clone: Its antigen target is currently unknown. The junction differs from germline at one of its ends, possibly a read error. Other DNA sequences of this sample code for an identical CDR3.

This sample's time point label indicates: cells obtained before transplantation from donor or recipient. CD3+CD4+ and CD3+CD8+ populations were FACS-sorted from unstimulated pre-transplant donor and recipient cells taken from spleen or lymph nodes. The sequence links TRBV28 to TRBJ2-2; TRBD1 is a possible D gene, resting on 5 matching bases. The TCR comes from a human donor who received an intestinal transplant. The sequencing used unstimulated CD8+ T cells sorted from spleen or lymph node cells, collected before intestinal transplant. The CDR3 region: CASTPRGQDTGELFF. The DNA sequence reads TGCGCCAGCACCCCCCGCGGACAAGACACCGGGGAGCTGTTTTTT.